Listed here are 10 T cell receptor beta chains from one sample, sequenced in a study of T cells in women clearing cervical HPV infection. Only in-frame clones appear in the TCRdb table, and some are missing; sequencing was by immunoSEQ multiplex PCR. This sample's table has 30,000 or so clones. The sequenced sample was blood buffy coat. These receptors were obtained from a woman aged 18-70 years with a cervical HPV16 infection that either progressed to CIN3+ or cleared (not recorded which).

In regard to this clone: At one boundary the junction diverges from the germline segment, which might be a read error. The read terminates 3 residues ahead of where the CDR3 ends, so the germline J gene completes it. The chain links TRBV2 to TRBJ1-4; TRBD1 matches at 7 bases. Germline V gene data show CDR1 as SNHLY and CDR2 as FYNNEI. The CDR3 is made up of 14 amino acids. CDR3 bases read: TGTGCCAGCAGGGAAGACAGGGTACGCGAAAAA. It is translated as CASREDRVREK. The CDR3 in its entirety is CASREDRVREKLFF.

This clone ranks as medium-sized (0.01 to 0.1%) in terms of frequency. Coverage ceases 3 residues before the CDR3 finishes, and the germline J gene fills in the end. The V gene is TRBV4-1, the J gene TRBJ1-2, with 7 bases fitting TRBD1. In germline, CDR1 is MGHRA, CDR2 YSYEKL. The CDR3 covers 15 residues. The CDR3 DNA, read in part, is TGCGCCAGCAGTGACAGGGCTCGGCGAGTGGGGGGC. It codes for CASSDRARRVGG. The full CDR3 protein is CASSDRARRVGGYTF.

To note about this clone: Coverage ceases 3 residues before the CDR3 finishes, and the germline J gene fills in the end. The V and J genes are TRBV28 and TRBJ2-5; 9 bases agree with TRBD2. The CDR3 totals 17 residues. The J segment lost 2 bases and the V segment lost 2 bases, leaving 9 bases of the junction unmatched. CDR1 and CDR2 (germline): MDHEN, SYDVKM. CDR3 DNA (partial): TGTGCCAGCAGTTTAGGGACTAGCAGAACATCACAAGAGACC. Protein: CASSLGTSRTSQET. The whole CDR3 sequence is CASSLGTSRTSQETQYF.

Concerning this clone itself: Sequencing ends 3 residues short of the CDR3 end; the germline J gene provides the rest. The chain combines TRBV20-1 with TRBJ2-5; 10 bases line up with TRBD2. Trimming removed 6 bases from V and 5 bases from J; junction bases left unmatched: 9. The CDR3 is 14 amino acids. Germline V gene lookup returns CDR1 DFQATT and CDR2 SNEGSKA (reference sequence). This chain's CDR3 is CSAGSGRDSETQYF. CDR3 DNA (partial): TGCAGTGCGGGGAGCGGGAGGGATTCGGAGACC.

In the case of this clone: The CDR3 end is not reached by the read, which stops 3 residues before it; the germline J gene fills it in. The V call is TRBV5-1, the J call TRBJ1-1, with D unresolved. CDR3 size: 12 residues. V lost 9 bases and J 0 bases, leaving 9 bases between the germline ends. CDR1 is SGHRS and CDR2 is YFSETQ in the germline V gene. The chain's CDR3 is CATSDMNTEAFF. The sequenced part of the CDR3 DNA is TGCGCCACCAGTGACATGAACACTGAA.

Points on this clone: From the germline J gene comes the end of the CDR3, since the read stops 3 residues before it. The rearrangement links TRBV20-1 to TRBJ2-1; D is possibly TRBD2 (6 bases). The germline gives CDR1 DFQATT, CDR2 SNEGSKA (reference sequence). The CDR3 extends over 12 amino acids. The germline V and J ends were trimmed by 5 bases and 3 bases, with 8 bases remaining between them. The CDR3 loop is CSAQTSYNEQFF. CDR3 DNA (partial): TGCAGTGCTCAGACTAGCTACAATGAG.

A word on this clone: The DNA ends 3 residues before the CDR3 does, and the rest of the CDR3 is filled in from the germline J gene. The chain links TRBV6-4 to TRBJ2-7, with 8 bases identical to TRBD1. The germline gives CDR1 MRHNA, CDR2 SNTAGT. The CDR3 contains 15 residues. Trimming cost V 7 bases and J 1 base; bases outside gene matches: 9. CDR3 protein: CASNPGQAPSYEQYF. The sequenced CDR3 bases are TGTGCCAGCAACCCGGGACAGGCCCCGTCCTACGAG.

In the case of this clone: The read ends 3 residues early relative to the CDR3; the germline J gene fills the gap. This sequence joins TRBV5-6 and TRBJ1-2; 9 nucleotides align to TRBD1. From germline, CDR1 is SGHDT and CDR2 YYEEEE. V shed 3 bases, J shed 5 bases, and the junction held 8 bases outside the gene matches. The CDR3 is made up of 15 amino acids. The DNA read from the CDR3 is TGTGCCAGCAGCTCATACCGGACAGGGGTGTATGGC. Protein sequence: CASSSYRTGVYG. From start to end, the CDR3 is CASSSYRTGVYGYTF.

In the case of this clone: A read error may account for a junction end that differs from germline. Read data end 3 residues before the CDR3 end; the end is taken from the germline J gene. The rearrangement joins TRBV7-7 to TRBJ2-7; possibly TRBD1 for D (6 bases). The germline V gene has CDR1 SSHAT and CDR2 FNYEAQ (reference sequence). The CDR3 extends over 13 amino acids. This CDR3 reads CASSPDRQNEQYF. The CDR3 bases that were read are TGTGCTAGCAGCCCCGACAGGCAAAACGAG.

Comments on this clone: The read finishes 3 residues shy of the CDR3 end, and the germline J gene is used to complete it. This sequence joins TRBV19 and TRBJ2-2, with D hard to call. Germline CDR1 is LNHDA and CDR2 is SQIVND (reference sequence). Trimming took 5 bases from V and 0 from J, leaving 10 bases between them. The CDR3 extends over 15 amino acids. This CDR3 reads CASSPSRANTGELFF. CDR3 DNA (partial): TGTGCCAGTAGTCCGTCGCGCGCGAACACCGGGGAG.